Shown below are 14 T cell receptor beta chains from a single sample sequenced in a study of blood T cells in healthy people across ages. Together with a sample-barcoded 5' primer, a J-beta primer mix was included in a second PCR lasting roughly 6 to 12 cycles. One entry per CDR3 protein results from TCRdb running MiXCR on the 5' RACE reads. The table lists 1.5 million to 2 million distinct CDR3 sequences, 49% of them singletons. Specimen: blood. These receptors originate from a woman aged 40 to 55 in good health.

The CDR3 DNA reads TGTGCCAGCAGCCCATCGACACCCCGGGATCAGCCCCAGCATTTT. The encoded protein is CASSPSTPRDQPQHF. The chain has TRBV3-1 and TRBJ1-5, with D uncertain. V was clipped by 4 bases and J by 5 bases, with 15 bases between them. Germline V gives CDR1 LGHDT, CDR2 YNNKEL (reference sequence). This CDR3 comprises 15 residues.

CDR3 loop: CASSYYTRQGYSNQPQHF. The DNA of the CDR3 is TGTGCCAGCAGTTATTATACCCGACAGGGGTATAGCAATCAGCCCCAGCATTTT. V is TRBV6-5 and J is TRBJ1-5, with 8 bases fitting TRBD1. Germline-derived CDR1 and CDR2 are MNHEY and SVGAGI. V dropped 3 bases and J dropped 0; count of bases not matched to a gene: 10. The CDR3 contains 18 residues.

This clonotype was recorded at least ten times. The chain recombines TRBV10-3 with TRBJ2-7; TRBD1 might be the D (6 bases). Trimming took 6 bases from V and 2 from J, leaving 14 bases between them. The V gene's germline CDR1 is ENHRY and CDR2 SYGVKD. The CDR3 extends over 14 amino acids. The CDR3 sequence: CAIRQGNSTYEQYF. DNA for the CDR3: TGTGCCATCAGACAGGGAAACTCCACCTACGAGCAGTACTTC.

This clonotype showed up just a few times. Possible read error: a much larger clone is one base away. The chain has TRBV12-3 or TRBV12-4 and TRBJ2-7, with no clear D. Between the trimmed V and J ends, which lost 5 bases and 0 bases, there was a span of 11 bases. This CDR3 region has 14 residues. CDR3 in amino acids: CASSVSPFSYEQYF. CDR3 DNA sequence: TGTGCCAGCAGTGTTAGTCCCTTCTCCTACGAGCAGTACTTC.

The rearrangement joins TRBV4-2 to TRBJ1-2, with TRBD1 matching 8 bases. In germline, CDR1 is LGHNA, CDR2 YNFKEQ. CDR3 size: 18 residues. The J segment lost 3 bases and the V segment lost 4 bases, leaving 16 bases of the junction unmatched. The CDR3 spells CASSPRGGPGGLHYGYTF. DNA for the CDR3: TGTGCCAGCAGCCCCAGGGGAGGACCAGGGGGCTTACACTATGGCTACACCTTC.

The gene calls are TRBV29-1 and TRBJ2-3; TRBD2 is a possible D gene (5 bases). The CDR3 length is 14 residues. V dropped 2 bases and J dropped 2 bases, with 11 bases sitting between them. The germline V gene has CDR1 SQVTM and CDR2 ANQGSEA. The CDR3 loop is CSVENPGVTDTQYF. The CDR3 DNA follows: TGCAGCGTTGAAAACCCCGGGGTCACAGATACGCAGTATTTT.

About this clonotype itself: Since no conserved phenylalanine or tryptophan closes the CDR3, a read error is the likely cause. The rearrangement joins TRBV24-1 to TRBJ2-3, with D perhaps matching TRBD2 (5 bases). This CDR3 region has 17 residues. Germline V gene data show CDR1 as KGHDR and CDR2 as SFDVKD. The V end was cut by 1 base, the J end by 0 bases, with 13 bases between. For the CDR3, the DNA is TGTGCCACCAGTGATTTAGGATCGGGAACTAGCACAGATACGCAGTATTGT. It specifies CATSDLGSGTSTDTQYC.

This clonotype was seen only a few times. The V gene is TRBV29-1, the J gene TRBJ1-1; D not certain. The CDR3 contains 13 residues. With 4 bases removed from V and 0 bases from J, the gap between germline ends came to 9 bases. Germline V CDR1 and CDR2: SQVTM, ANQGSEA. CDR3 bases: TGCAGCGTTGTGAGGCAGATGAACACTGAAGCTTTCTTT. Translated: CSVVRQMNTEAFF.

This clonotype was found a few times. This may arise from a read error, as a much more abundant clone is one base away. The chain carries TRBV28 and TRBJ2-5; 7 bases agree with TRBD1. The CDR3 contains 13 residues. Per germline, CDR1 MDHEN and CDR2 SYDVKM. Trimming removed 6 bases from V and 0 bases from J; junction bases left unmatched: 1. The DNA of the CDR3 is TGTGCCAGCAGGGGGACAGACCAAGAGACCCAGTACTTC. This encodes CASRGTDQETQYF.

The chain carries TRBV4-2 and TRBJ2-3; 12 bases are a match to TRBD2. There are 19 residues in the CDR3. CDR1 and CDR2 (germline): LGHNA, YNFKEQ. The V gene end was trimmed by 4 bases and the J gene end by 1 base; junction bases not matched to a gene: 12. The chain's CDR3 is CASSPKPLAGGGGTDTQYF. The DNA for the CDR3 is TGTGCCAGCAGCCCCAAACCACTAGCGGGGGGCGGGGGCACAGATACGCAGTATTTT.

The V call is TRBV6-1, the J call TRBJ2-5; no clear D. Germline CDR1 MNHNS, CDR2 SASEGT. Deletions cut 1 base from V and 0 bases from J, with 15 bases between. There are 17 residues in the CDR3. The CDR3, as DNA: TGTGCCAGCAGTGAAGAGCACGGCCGTTGGTACCAAGAGACCCAGTACTTC. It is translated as CASSEEHGRWYQETQYF.

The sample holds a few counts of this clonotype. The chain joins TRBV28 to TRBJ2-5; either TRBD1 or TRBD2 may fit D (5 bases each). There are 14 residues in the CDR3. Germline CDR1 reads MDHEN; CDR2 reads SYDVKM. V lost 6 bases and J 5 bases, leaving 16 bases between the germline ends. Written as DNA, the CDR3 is TGTGCCAGCAGCCCTCGGGGCCCAAGGGAGACCCAGTACTTC. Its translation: CASSPRGPRETQYF.

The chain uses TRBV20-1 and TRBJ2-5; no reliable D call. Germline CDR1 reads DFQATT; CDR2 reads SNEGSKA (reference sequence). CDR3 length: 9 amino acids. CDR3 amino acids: CGEQETQYF. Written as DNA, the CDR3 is TGCGGAGAACAAGAGACCCAGTACTTC.

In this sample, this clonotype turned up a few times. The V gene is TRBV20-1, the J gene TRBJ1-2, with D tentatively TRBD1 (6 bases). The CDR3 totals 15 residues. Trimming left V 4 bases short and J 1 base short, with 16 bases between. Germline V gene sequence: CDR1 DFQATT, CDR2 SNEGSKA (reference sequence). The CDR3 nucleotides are TGCAGTGCTACAACATTAGGACAGATTAACTATGGCTACACCTTC. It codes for CSATTLGQINYGYTF.